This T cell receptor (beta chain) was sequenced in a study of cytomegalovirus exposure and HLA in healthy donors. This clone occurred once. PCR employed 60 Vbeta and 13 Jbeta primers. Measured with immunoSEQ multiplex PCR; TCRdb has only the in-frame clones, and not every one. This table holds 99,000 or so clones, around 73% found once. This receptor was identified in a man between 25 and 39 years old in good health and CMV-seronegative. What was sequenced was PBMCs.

The CDR3 protein is CASSPGYNEQFF. CDR3 bases: TGCGCCAGCAGCCCAGGGTACAATGAGCAGTTCTTC. The J gene is TRBJ2-1, the V gene TRBV10-1, with D tentatively TRBD1 (5 bases). Germline CDR1 WNHNN, CDR2 SYGVQD (reference sequence). The CDR3 is made up of 12 amino acids. Trimming shortened V by 6 bases and J by 4 bases, and 7 bases separated the two germline ends.